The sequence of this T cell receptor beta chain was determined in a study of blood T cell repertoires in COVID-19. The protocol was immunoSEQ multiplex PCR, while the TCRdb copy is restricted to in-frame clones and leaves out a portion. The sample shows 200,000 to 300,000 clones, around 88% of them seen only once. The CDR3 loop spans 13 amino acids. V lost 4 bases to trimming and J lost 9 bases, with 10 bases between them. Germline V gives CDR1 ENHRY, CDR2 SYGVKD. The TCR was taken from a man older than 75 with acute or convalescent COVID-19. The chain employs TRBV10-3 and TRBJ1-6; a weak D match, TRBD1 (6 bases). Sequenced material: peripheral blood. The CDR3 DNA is TGTGCCATCAGTGGGGCAGGGGCTTCACCCCTCCACTTT. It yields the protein CAISGAGASPLHF.